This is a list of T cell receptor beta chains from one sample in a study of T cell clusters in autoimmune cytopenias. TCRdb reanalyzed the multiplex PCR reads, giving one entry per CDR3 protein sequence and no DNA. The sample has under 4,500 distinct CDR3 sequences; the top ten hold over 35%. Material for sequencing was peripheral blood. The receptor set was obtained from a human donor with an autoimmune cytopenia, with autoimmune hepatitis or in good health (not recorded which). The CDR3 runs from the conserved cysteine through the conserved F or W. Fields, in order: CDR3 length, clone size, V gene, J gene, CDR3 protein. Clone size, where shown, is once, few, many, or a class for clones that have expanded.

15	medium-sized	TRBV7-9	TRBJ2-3	CASSSGEVRADTQYF
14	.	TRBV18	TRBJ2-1	CASSPQGNNNEQFF
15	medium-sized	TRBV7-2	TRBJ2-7	CASSLNPGATYEQYF
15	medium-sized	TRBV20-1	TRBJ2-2	CSARDGQVNTGELFF
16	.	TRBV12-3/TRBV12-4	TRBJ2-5	CASSRQGLAGEETQYF
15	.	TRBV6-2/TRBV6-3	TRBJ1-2	CASTDRARDNYGYTF
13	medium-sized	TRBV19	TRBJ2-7	CASRPGVTYEQYF
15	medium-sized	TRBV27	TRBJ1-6	CASSPPDLGNSPLHF
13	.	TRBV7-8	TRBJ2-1	CASSLASYNEQFF
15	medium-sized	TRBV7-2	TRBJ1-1	CASSLAGTGITEAFF